This is a list of T cell receptor beta chains from one sample in a study of T-cell memory formation after mild COVID-19. TCRdb re-derived calls from the 5' RACE reads in MiXCR, one entry per CDR3 protein. This sample has over 350,000 distinct CDR3 sequences, with about 15% found just once. Source material: PBMCs or a T cell subset sorted from them (not recorded which). Every receptor here comes from a man aged 18-30 years who had mild COVID-19 (a few samples of this study predate the infection). Cell type and time point are not known. The CDR3 runs from the conserved cysteine through the conserved F or W. Each record gives: CDR3 length, V gene, D gene, clone size, J gene, CDR3 DNA, CDR3 protein. The D gene is left open where the match is weak. Some rows have no size entry. The others give once, few or many, or a class for an expanded clone.

>15|TRBV4-1|TRBD1|-|TRBJ1-4
TGCGCCAGCAGCCCAGACAGGGGAACTAATGAAAAACTGTTTTTT
CASSPDRGTNEKLFF
>14|TRBV3-1|-|few|TRBJ1-1
TGTGCCAGCAGCCAGGACTTTCAAAACACTGAAGCTTTCTTT
CASSQDFQNTEAFF
>13|TRBV6-2/TRBV6-3|-|-|TRBJ2-7
TGTGCCAGCAGGCCGGGACGAGGCTACGAGCAGTACTTC
CASRPGRGYEQYF
>15|TRBV20-1|-|once|TRBJ2-5
TGCAGTGCGCAGCCACGGGACACCAACCAAGAGACCCAGTACTTC
CSAQPRDTNQETQYF
>16|TRBV7-8|-|-|TRBJ2-1
TGTGCCAGCACGGGGCTGGGGGTACGGCCCGCCGATGAGCAGTTCTTC
CASTGLGVRPADEQFF
>15|TRBV3-1|-|-|TRBJ2-5
TGTGCCAGCAGCCCTCCACGACTCTCACAAGAGACCCAGTACTTC
CASSPPRLSQETQYF
>14|TRBV7-9|-|few|TRBJ1-2
TGTGCCAGCAGCGCTAGCAGGGGTAACTATGGCTACACCTTC
CASSASRGNYGYTF
>14|TRBV4-3|TRBD1|once|TRBJ1-2
TGCGCCAGCAGCCAATTTCGGGACAGTCATGGCTACACCTTC
CASSQFRDSHGYTF
>18|TRBV6-5|-|-|TRBJ2-2
TGTGCCAGCAGTTACTCGAACCTCGGTGGGCGAGACACCGGGGAGCTGTTTTTT
CASSYSNLGGRDTGELFF
>19|TRBV14|-|few|TRBJ1-2
TGTGCCAGCAGCCAAGAGGTCGTGCAACTTGGCTGGACAGAGCAAGCGTACACCTTC
CASSQEVVQLGWTEQAYTF
>16|TRBV6-6|TRBD2|-|TRBJ2-3
TGTGCCAGCAGTTACGAACTAGCGGGGGTCATAGATACGCAGTATTTT
CASSYELAGVIDTQYF
>19|TRBV7-2|TRBD2|-|TRBJ2-5
TGTGCCAGCAGCTTAGCGCGGGGGGCGAGCGGGAGATCGCAAGAGACCCAGTACTTC
CASSLARGASGRSQETQYF
>13|TRBV6-5|TRBD1|-|TRBJ1-2
TGTGCCAGCAGCCCGACAGGGTCCCATGGCTACACCTTC
CASSPTGSHGYTF
>16|TRBV4-3|-|-|TRBJ2-1
TGCGCCAGCAGCCAAGACCCCGGGATTAGGGTCGATGAGCAGTTCTTC
CASSQDPGIRVDEQFF
>15|TRBV19|-|few|TRBJ1-1
TGTGCCACAACGGGGGGGTTCGGTCTGAACACTGAAGCTTTCTTT
CATTGGFGLNTEAFF
>18|TRBV6-2/TRBV6-3|-|few|TRBJ2-1
TGTGCCAGCAGTTCTCTGGCGGATCCATTTATCTCCTACAATGAGCAGTTCTTC
CASSSLADPFISYNEQFF
>18|TRBV5-1|-|many|TRBJ2-3
TGCGCCAGCAGCCCTCGATCTGGGTGGAGGCTTATCACAGATACGCAGTATTTT
CASSPRSGWRLITDTQYF
>19|TRBV4-2|TRBD2|few|TRBJ2-3
TGTGCCAGCAGCCTTACGGGATGGAGCGGGGGGGCTAGCACAGATACGCAGTATTTT
CASSLTGWSGGASTDTQYF
>16|TRBV6-5|TRBD2|few|TRBJ2-3
TGTGCCAGCAGTTCCGGACTAGCAGCTCGCACAGATACGCAGTATTTT
CASSSGLAARTDTQYF
>13|TRBV7-2|-|few|TRBJ2-5
TGTGCCAGCAGTTACGACAAGAAAGAGACCCAGTACTTC
CASSYDKKETQYF
>14|TRBV5-5|TRBD2|-|TRBJ2-7
TGTGCCAGCAGCTTGGGCGGGGGATACCGCGAGCAGTACTTC
CASSLGGGYREQYF
>16|TRBV12-3/TRBV12-4|-|many|TRBJ2-7
TGTGCCAGCAGTCCTCGTTCGGGGGCCAGCTCCTACGAGCAGTACTTC
CASSPRSGASSYEQYF
>12|TRBV7-2|-|-|TRBJ1-2
TGTGCCAGCAGCTTAGGCCCGGGCGGCTACACCTTC
CASSLGPGGYTF
>13|TRBV24-1|-|few|TRBJ2-3
TGTGCCGCCGGGAGCCCGGACACAGATACGCAGTATTTT
CAAGSPDTDTQYF
>11|TRBV29-1|-|few|TRBJ2-3
TGCAGCGTTGAAGAAGGGCTAGCGCCGTATTTT
CSVEEGLAPYF
>14|TRBV20-1|-|-|TRBJ2-1
TGCAGTGCTACCCCAGGGAGTTGGAACAATGAGCAGTTCTTC
CSATPGSWNNEQFF
>15|TRBV20-1|TRBD2|few|TRBJ2-1
TGCAGTGCTAGAGATCAGCGGGGGGCCTACAATGAGCAGTTCTTC
CSARDQRGAYNEQFF
>14|TRBV21-1|-|-|TRBJ2-7
TGTGCCAGCAGCAGCACAGGGGGCGAAGACGAGCAGTACTTC
CASSSTGGEDEQYF
>12|TRBV15|-|-|TRBJ2-7
TGTGCCACCAGCAGAGATCTCAGGGAGCAGTACTTC
CATSRDLREQYF
>14|TRBV3-1|TRBD1|-|TRBJ1-3
TGTGCCAGCAGCCAACCGGACAGGGGAAACACCATATATTTT
CASSQPDRGNTIYF
>17|TRBV7-6|TRBD1|many|TRBJ1-1
TGTGCCAGCAGCTTAGAGGATACAGGGGAGGTTGACACTGAAGCTTTCTTT
CASSLEDTGEVDTEAFF
>10|TRBV6-2/TRBV6-3|-|few|TRBJ2-4
TGTGCCGCGGGCCGGGACATTCAGTACTTC
CAAGRDIQYF
>14|TRBV6-1|-|-|TRBJ1-2
TGTGCCAGCAGTGAATTCGGCAGGGGAAAGGGCTACACCTTC
CASSEFGRGKGYTF
>16|TRBV4-3|-|few|TRBJ2-4
TGCGCCAGCAGCCAAGAAGGTCCACCCTCGGCCGACATTCAGTACTTC
CASSQEGPPSADIQYF
>14|TRBV4-1|-|-|TRBJ2-2
TGCGCCAGCAGCCTCAAGGACTGGACAGGGGAGCTGTTTTTT
CASSLKDWTGELFF
>15|TRBV5-1|-|many|TRBJ2-3
TGCGCCAGCAGCTTGGAGGTGGGGAACACAGATACGCAGTATTTT
CASSLEVGNTDTQYF
>13|TRBV24-1|TRBD1|once|TRBJ2-5
TGTGCCACCAGTGCGGTAGGGGGCGAGACCCAGTACTTC
CATSAVGGETQYF
>15|TRBV5-5|TRBD2|few|TRBJ2-3
TGTGCCAGCAGCGTGACTAGCGGGGACACAGATACGCAGTATTTT
CASSVTSGDTDTQYF
>18|TRBV6-5|-|few|TRBJ2-6
TGTGCCAGCAGTTACTTTGCCGGGGGTCCGTCTGGGGCCAACGTCCTGACTTTC
CASSYFAGGPSGANVLTF
>16|TRBV4-1|TRBD1|-|TRBJ1-5
TGCGCCAGCAGCCAAACTGGGACAGTTGGCGGTCAGCCCCAGCATTTT
CASSQTGTVGGQPQHF
>11|TRBV24-1|-|-|TRBJ2-1
TGTGCCACCGAGTCCGGGGGTGAGCAGTTCTTC
CATESGGEQFF
>13|TRBV20-1|TRBD2|-|TRBJ2-7
TGCAGTGCTTATAGCGGGGGGGATTACGAGCAGTACTTC
CSAYSGGDYEQYF
>14|TRBV20-1|-|few|TRBJ1-5
TGCAGTGCTAGACCCCCCGGGGGCAATCAGCCCCAGCATTTT
CSARPPGGNQPQHF
>15|TRBV4-2|-|-|TRBJ2-2
TGTGCCAGCAGCCAAGTTGGCGTAACAACCGGGGAGCTGTTTTTT
CASSQVGVTTGELFF
>14|TRBV5-1|-|many|TRBJ2-3
TGCGCCAGCACCCCGGACCGCGCAGGAGATACGCAGTATTTT
CASTPDRAGDTQYF
>15|TRBV4-3|TRBD2|many|TRBJ2-5
TGCGCCAGCAGCCGGGGCGGGACTACGGGGGAGACCCAGTACTTC
CASSRGGTTGETQYF
>14|TRBV7-2|TRBD1|-|TRBJ1-6
TGTGCCATCCAGACCGGGACAGGGAATTCACCCCTCCACTTT
CAIQTGTGNSPLHF
>12|TRBV5-1|-|many|TRBJ2-5
TGCGCCAGCAGCTTGTGGCAAGAGACCCAGTACTTC
CASSLWQETQYF
>14|TRBV7-2|-|few|TRBJ1-2
TGTGCCAGCAGGCCAGACGGGACTCATTATGGCTACACCTTC
CASRPDGTHYGYTF
>16|TRBV12-3/TRBV12-4|-|-|TRBJ2-7
TGTGCCAGCAGTTCGCCGGGGACCGCTGGGGATTACGAGCAGTACTTC
CASSSPGTAGDYEQYF
>14|TRBV12-3/TRBV12-4|TRBD2|-|TRBJ2-1
TGTGCCAGCAGTTTATCGGCTAGCGGAAATGAGCAGTTCTTC
CASSLSASGNEQFF
>13|TRBV30|TRBD1|-|TRBJ1-2
TGTGCCTGGAGTCCGACAGGGAACTATGGCTACACCTTC
CAWSPTGNYGYTF
>15|TRBV5-1|TRBD1|-|TRBJ2-3
TGCGCCAGCAGCTCACGGACAGGGAACACAGATACGCAGTATTTT
CASSSRTGNTDTQYF
>15|TRBV7-3|TRBD1|-|TRBJ1-6
TGTGCCAGCAGCTTAATGGGGACAGGGAATTCACCCCTCCACTTT
CASSLMGTGNSPLHF
>13|TRBV6-5|-|few|TRBJ1-1
TGTGCCAGCAGTTACGCCCACTTCACTGAAGCTTTCTTT
CASSYAHFTEAFF
>15|TRBV7-3|TRBD1|once|TRBJ2-3
TGTGCCAGCAGTCGAATACAGGGGAGCACAGATACGCAGTATTTT
CASSRIQGSTDTQYF
>16|TRBV5-1|-|few|TRBJ1-1
TGCGCCAGCAGCTTGGCCGCGGGAATTGTGAACACTGAAGCTTTCTTT
CASSLAAGIVNTEAFF